This T cell receptor beta chain was sequenced during a study of post-analysis software for immune sequencing data. Study information: Clinical courses comprised relapsing-remitting, secondary progressive and progressive-relapsing multiple sclerosis. Overall study findings and caveats: The F measure placed samples prepared in the same batch into strongly shared clusters. Controls had significantly higher normalized Chao1 diversity than multiple sclerosis patients. TRBV5-6, TRBV5-1 and TRBV20-1 belonged to a set of a handful of TRBV segments that were more frequent in patients than controls.

cDNA libraries for TCR beta contained unique molecular identifiers. Between 1 and 10 million T cells gave rise to some 470,000 cDNA molecules. MiXCR, applied by TCRdb to the PCR reads, yields one record per CDR3 protein. The sample lists roughly 730,000 distinct CDR3 sequences, 30% occurring once. The V end lost 3 bases, the J end lost 6 bases, and 14 bases lay between the germline ends. This CDR3 spans 15 amino acids. The germline CDR1 and CDR2 sequences are KGHDR and SFDVKD. Points on this clonotype: Its antigen is not identified.

The origin of this receptor is a girl aged 5-17 years with multiple sclerosis. The rearrangement links TRBV24-1 to TRBJ1-5; D may be TRBD1 (5 bases). The sequenced sample consisted of blood. CDR3: CATSDGRGNGQPQHF. The DNA of the CDR3 is TGTGCCACCAGTGATGGAAGGGGAAACGGTCAGCCCCAGCATTTT.